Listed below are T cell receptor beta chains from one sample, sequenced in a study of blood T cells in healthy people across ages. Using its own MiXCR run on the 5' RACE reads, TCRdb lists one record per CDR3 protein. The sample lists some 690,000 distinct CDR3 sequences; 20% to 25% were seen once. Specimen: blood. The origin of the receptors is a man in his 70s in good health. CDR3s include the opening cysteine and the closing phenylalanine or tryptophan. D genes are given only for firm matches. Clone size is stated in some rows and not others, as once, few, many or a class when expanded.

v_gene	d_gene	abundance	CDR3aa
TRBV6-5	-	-	CASSQGIGAFF
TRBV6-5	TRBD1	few	CASSPTGRNVDEQFF
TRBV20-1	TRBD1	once	CSAKQGPAPYGYTF
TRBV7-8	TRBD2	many	CASSLGFSGRSRYNEQFF
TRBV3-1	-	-	CASSQVPAEAFF
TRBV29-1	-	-	CSVEKGPTVTQYF
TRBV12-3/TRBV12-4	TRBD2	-	CASSMEGTSTDTQYF
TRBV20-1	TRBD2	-	CSARPQKRGGTKTQYF
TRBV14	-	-	CASSQDRAQGREAFF
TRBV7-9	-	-	CASSFLGVLDEQFF
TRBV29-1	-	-	CSVENGGEKLFF
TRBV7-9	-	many	CASSLALAKNIQYF
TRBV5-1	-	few	CASSSGNYEQYF
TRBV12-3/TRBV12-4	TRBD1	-	CVSIYRGKTEAFF
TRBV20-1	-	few	CSARDRPIAKNIQYF
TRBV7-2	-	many	CASSLSPSVNGDTQYF
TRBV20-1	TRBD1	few	CMPGQGSYEQYF
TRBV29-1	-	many	CSGRGQSDTGELFF
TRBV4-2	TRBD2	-	CASSRSGLAGGNEQFF
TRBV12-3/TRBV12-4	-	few	CASRYRDNSPLHF
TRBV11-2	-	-	CASSATGIDTQYF
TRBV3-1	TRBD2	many	CASSQASGGNTQYF
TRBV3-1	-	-	CASSFYSKPGNTIYF
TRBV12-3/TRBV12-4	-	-	CASSFATNEKLFF
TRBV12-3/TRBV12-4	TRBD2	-	CASSLVGTSGGEQFF
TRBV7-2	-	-	CASSLKLEGEQYF
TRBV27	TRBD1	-	CASSVKPGQGYGYTF
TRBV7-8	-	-	CASRELSLPRTEAFF
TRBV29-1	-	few	CSVEGELAKNIQYF
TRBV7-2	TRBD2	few	CASSLALAGNQETQYF
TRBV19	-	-	CASSIAYRDSYGYTF
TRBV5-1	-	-	CASSGGQTQNIQYF
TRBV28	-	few	CASSLPLGSMNTEAFF
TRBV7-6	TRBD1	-	CASSFSGGRSDTQYF
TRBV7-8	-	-	CASSRQRTNTGELFF
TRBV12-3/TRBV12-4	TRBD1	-	CASRTGYEQYF